The clone carrying this T cell receptor beta chain was seen ten or more times. As yet, its antigen is unknown. Unique molecular identifiers were used in preparing the TCRbeta library. TCRdb ran MiXCR on the PCR reads and lists one entry per CDR3 protein. The profile covers around 450,000 distinct CDR3 sequences, with roughly a tenth appearing a single time and just over 2% taken by the ten largest. This sample was included in a study of T-cell reconstitution after alpha-beta-depleted transplantation in children. Whole-study findings and limits: Several hundred expanded graft clones reportedly were the source of alpha-beta T cells about two months after transplant.

The germline V gene has CDR1 DFQATT and CDR2 SNEGSKA (reference sequence). The CDR3 sequence is 12 residues long. The ends were cut back, 1 base at V and 11 bases at J, with 14 bases in the middle. The gene calls are TRBV20-1 and TRBJ1-1, with D unresolved. This material consisted of PBMCs, taken before TCRalphabeta/CD19-depleted stem cell transplant. The receptor was isolated from a child under 10 years old with inherited bone marrow failure, due to receive a stem cell transplant. The CDR3 DNA reads as TGCAGTGCTAGAGTTGTGGGGAGGGATGCTTTCTTT. This sequence encodes CSARVVGRDAFF.